These 21 T cell receptor beta chains came from one sample sequenced in a study of beta chain features in type 1 diabetes. Expressed TCRB transcripts were sequenced because the isolated RNA had all been reverse transcribed beforehand. Clones were sequenced by immunoSEQ multiplex PCR, and TCRdb holds only the in-frame ones, with some missing. The sample records roughly 150,000 clones, roughly 9% being singletons. The sample taken for sequencing was central memory CD4+ T cells from blood. The receptors derive from a woman younger than 35 in good health.

This chain joins TRBV7-6 and TRBJ2-5, with 8 bases lining up with TRBD1. The ends lost 6 bases at V and 5 bases at J; junction bases unmatched: 5. CDR3 length equals 13 residues. The germline CDR1 and CDR2 sequences are SGHVS and FNYEAQ. CDR3 bases: TGTGCCAGCAGTCGACAGGGGACCGAGACCCAGTACTTC. It is translated as CASSRQGTETQYF.

To note about this clone: The same CDR3 can be traced to other DNA sequences in this sample. The chain joins TRBV30 to TRBJ2-2; 7 nucleotides align to TRBD1. Trimming at V came to 0 bases and at J to 1 base, leaving 2 bases not matched to a gene. Germline V lookup: CDR1 GTSNPN, CDR2 SVGIG (reference sequence). The CDR3 loop spans 15 amino acids. Here the CDR3 DNA reads TGTGCCTGGAGTGTTAGGGGGCTGAACACCGGGGAGCTGTTTTTT. Amino acid sequence: CAWSVRGLNTGELFF.

This chain uses TRBV11-3 with TRBJ2-7; tentatively, D is TRBD1 (5 bases). V shed 1 base and J shed 3 bases, with 7 bases lying between them. This CDR3 is 13 amino acids long. In germline, CDR1 is SGHNT, CDR2 YENEEA. The CDR3 sequence: CASSLGDSYEQYF. The CDR3 DNA reads TGTGCCAGCAGCTTAGGCGACAGCTACGAGCAGTACTTC.

This clone has a handful of counts. This chain links TRBV9 with TRBJ2-2; TRBD2 might be the D (6 bases). There are 16 residues in the CDR3. V dropped 0 bases and J dropped 1 base, with 10 bases sitting between them. CDR1 SGDLS and CDR2 YYNGEE come from the germline V gene. CDR3 in amino acids: CASSVAGGVNTGELFF. Written as DNA, the CDR3 is TGTGCCAGCAGCGTAGCAGGCGGGGTGAACACCGGGGAGCTGTTTTTT.

The rearrangement uses TRBV18 and TRBJ1-4; no firm D call. The V gene lost 3 bases and the J gene lost 6 bases, with 2 bases spanning the gap. The germline V gene has CDR1 KGHSH and CDR2 LQKENI. The CDR3 sequence is 11 residues long. CDR3 residues: CASSPDEKLFF. Written as DNA, the CDR3 is TGTGCCAGCTCACCCGATGAAAAACTGTTTTTT.

This clone appeared a few times. As DNA, the CDR3 is TGTGCCCTTTACGACAGGGTGGGAGGCAAAAACATTCAGTACTTC. Translation: CALYDRVGGKNIQYF. The rearrangement uses TRBV30 and TRBJ2-4, with a possible D match to TRBD1 (7 bases). V lost 8 bases, J lost 3 bases, and 20 bases lay in between. This CDR3 has 15 residues. The germline CDR1 and CDR2 sequences are GTSNPN and SVGIG (reference sequence).

The rearrangement joins TRBV28 to TRBJ1-1; TRBD1 is a possible D gene (6 bases). This CDR3 is built from 16 residues. V was cut by 9 bases and J by 4 bases, with 24 bases left in between. Per the germline V gene, CDR1 is MDHEN and CDR2 is SYDVKM. CDR3: CASQTTGMGHGTEAFF. Written as DNA, the CDR3 is TGTGCCAGTCAAACTACAGGGATGGGGCATGGCACTGAAGCTTTCTTT. Full variable domain (missing parts from reference TRBV28 and TRBJ1-1): DVKVTQSSRYLVKRTGEKVFLECVQDMDHENMFWYRQDPGLGLRLIYFSYDVKMKEKGDIPEGYSVSREKKERFSLILESASTNQTSMYLCASQTTGMGHGTEAFFGQGTRLTVV.

The V and J genes are TRBV5-4 and TRBJ1-2, with 8 bases fitting TRBD1. The germline gives CDR1 SGHNT, CDR2 YYREEE (reference sequence). The V segment lost 4 bases and the J segment 7 bases; nucleotides outside the gene matches: 21. The CDR3 loop spans 18 amino acids. DNA for the CDR3: TGTGCCAGCAGCCCAAATGCGATAATAGCGAGACAGGGGCTTGGCTACACCTTC. Its protein is CASSPNAIIARQGLGYTF.

This clone was picked up a small number of times. The CDR3 sequence is CASRPAGVGGTDTQYF. Here the CDR3 DNA reads TGTGCCAGCAGGCCAGCGGGGGTTGGGGGCACAGATACGCAGTATTTT. The V and J genes are TRBV13 and TRBJ2-3; 8 bases align to TRBD2. The V and J ends lost 6 bases and 1 base, in that order; junction bases with no gene match: 9. CDR3 length: 16 amino acids. Germline V CDR1 and CDR2: PRHDT, FYEKMQ (reference sequence).

This clone occurred a few times. CDR3 nucleotides: TGTGCCAGCAGCCAAGAGAGAGGAGGGCCTGGGGCTTTCTTT. Its translation is CASSQERGGPGAFF. The chain is built from TRBV4-2 and TRBJ1-1; D is unresolved. The V end was cut by 0 bases, the J end by 11 bases, with 16 bases between. Germline CDR1 and CDR2: LGHNA and YNFKEQ. This CDR3 has 14 amino acids.

This clone was seen a few times. The CDR3 nucleotides read TGTGCCAGCAGCCCTAGCGGGAGGGTGAATAATGAGCAGTTCTTC. This gives the protein CASSPSGRVNNEQFF. The J gene is TRBJ2-1, the V gene TRBV7-2, with TRBD2 identical over 12 bases. CDR3 length: 15 residues. The germline V gene has CDR1 SGHTA and CDR2 FQGNSA. Trimming removed 5 bases from V and 7 bases from J; junction bases left unmatched: 6.

In this sample, this clone turned up a few times. CDR3 in DNA: TGCGCCAGCAGCTCGGAGAACTCGAATACTGGAAACACCATATATTTT. It translates to CASSSENSNTGNTIYF. The rearrangement links TRBV5-1 to TRBJ1-3; no clear D. Germline loops: CDR1 SGHRS, CDR2 YFSETQ. Trimming removed 3 bases at V and 2 bases at J, with 15 bases between. The CDR3 sequence is 16 residues long.

The CDR3, as DNA: TGTGCCAGTCACAGGGAGAGTCTGGAAGCTTTCTTT. Its translation: CASHRESLEAFF. The chain recombines TRBV6-6 with TRBJ1-1, with D maybe TRBD1 (6 bases). Germline V gene data show CDR1 as MNHNY and CDR2 as SVGAGI (reference sequence). The V end lost 9 bases, the J end lost 8 bases, and 16 bases lay between the germline ends. The CDR3 runs to 12 residues.

This clone was found a few times. The V call is TRBV4-2, the J call TRBJ2-3; 10 bases map to TRBD2. V lost 0 bases, J lost 2 bases, and 8 bases stayed unmatched. The germline V gene encodes CDR1 LGHNA and CDR2 YNFKEQ. This CDR3 spans 18 amino acids. The DNA of the CDR3 is TGTGCCAGCAGCCAAGATTCCCGAACTAGCGGGGTCACAGATACGCAGTATTTT. It codes for CASSQDSRTSGVTDTQYF.

This clone was seen a few times. This chain joins TRBV28 and TRBJ2-1; tentatively, D is TRBD2 (6 bases). This CDR3 has 18 residues. The V gene lost 3 bases and the J gene lost 1 base, with 19 bases spanning the gap. Germline V gives CDR1 MDHEN, CDR2 SYDVKM. The CDR3 DNA reads TGTGCCAGCAGTTTTACACCTTGGCGGGAAAGGTCCTACAATGAGCAGTTCTTC. Residues: CASSFTPWRERSYNEQFF.

CDR3 nucleotide sequence: TGTGCCAGCAGCTTAACCAGCGGGGCGGGGGAGACCCAGTACTTC. Translated, it gives CASSLTSGAGETQYF. The chain combines TRBV7-3 with TRBJ2-5, with TRBD2 matching over 7 bases. The V gene's germline CDR1 is SGHTA and CDR2 FQGTGA. The CDR3 runs to 15 residues. J was trimmed by 5 bases and V by 0 bases; bases with no gene match: 6.

V usage is TRBV4-2 and J usage is TRBJ2-7, with TRBD2 identical over 10 bases. CDR1 and CDR2 (germline): LGHNA, YNFKEQ. V shed 0 bases and J 4 bases; nucleotides not matched to a gene: 3. The CDR3 loop spans 15 amino acids. The chain's CDR3 is CASSQDLAGAYEQYF. The CDR3 DNA reads as TGTGCCAGCAGCCAAGATCTAGCGGGAGCGTACGAGCAGTACTTC.

This clone occurred a few times. The chain employs TRBV10-3 and TRBJ2-2; TRBD2 matches 14 bases. Germline lookup yields CDR1 ENHRY and CDR2 SYGVKD. The trim removed 10 bases at V and 5 bases at J, leaving 3 bases unmatched. The CDR3 runs to 14 residues. The CDR3 here is CATGTSGGTGELFF. The CDR3 nucleotides are TGTGCCACCGGGACTAGCGGGGGAACCGGGGAGCTGTTTTTT.

The chain links TRBV5-1 to TRBJ2-3; 9 nucleotides match TRBD1. The V gene's germline CDR1 is SGHRS and CDR2 YFSETQ. V trimming: 1 base; J trimming: 2 bases; junction bases outside the gene matches: 5. There are 16 residues in the CDR3. CDR3 in amino acids: CASSLPTGGDTDTQYF. The CDR3 region has the DNA TGCGCCAGCAGCTTGCCGACAGGGGGGGACACAGATACGCAGTATTTT.

V is TRBV4-1 and J is TRBJ2-3; 7 bases agree with TRBD1. Germline assignment: CDR1 MGHRA and CDR2 YSYEKL. This CDR3 has 16 amino acids. V was pared by 3 bases and J by 4 bases, with 10 bases of the junction left unmatched. DNA for the CDR3: TGCGCCAGCAGCCACCTAATGACAGGGTTCGCAGATACGCAGTATTTT. Encoded protein: CASSHLMTGFADTQYF.

The chain links TRBV11-1 to TRBJ2-3, with D perhaps matching TRBD1 (6 bases). This CDR3 spans 14 amino acids. The V end was cut by 1 base, the J end by 1 base, with 6 bases between. Germline V gene data show CDR1 as SGHAT and CDR2 as FQDESV (reference sequence). The CDR3 nucleotides read TGTGCCAGCAGCTTAGACAGGGGCACAGATACGCAGTATTTT. This gives the protein CASSLDRGTDTQYF. Filled out from reference TRBV11-1 and TRBJ2-3, the complete variable domain reads EAEVAQSPRYKITEKSQAVAFWCDPISGHATLYWYRQILGQGPELLVQFQDESVVDDSQLPKDRFSAERLKGVDSTLKIQPAELGDSAMYLCASSLDRGTDTQYFGPGTRLTVL.